This T cell receptor (beta chain) was retrieved from a study of T-cell memory formation after mild COVID-19. Study-wide points: Shrinking CD4+ clones resided mostly in CM and EM, and CD8+ ones in EMRA.

This clonotype was found a few times. The antigen remains undetermined. This CDR3 is 11 amino acids long. Trimming stripped 5 bases from V and 13 bases from J, with 12 bases between. The germline V gene has CDR1 LGHDT and CDR2 YNNKEL (reference sequence). 5'RACE with constant-segment primers yielded barcoded, UMI-tagged TCR alpha and TCR beta cDNA libraries. TCRdb reprocessed the 5' RACE reads via MiXCR and lists one record per CDR3 protein. The sample holds a few hundred thousand distinct CDR3 sequences, under 20% seen once. The chain carries TRBV3-1 and TRBJ2-4; the D gene is possibly TRBD1 (5 bases). The clonotype was recovered from a man between 18 and 35 years old who had mild COVID-19 (a few samples of this study predate the infection). Cell type and time point are not known. What was sequenced was PBMCs or a T cell subset sorted from them (not recorded which). The CDR3 sequence is CASSAGHYQYF. The CDR3 DNA sequence: TGTGCCAGCAGCGCAGGACATTACCAGTACTTC.